This is a list of T cell receptor beta chains from one sample in a study of blood T cell repertoires in COVID-19. Clones were read by immunoSEQ multiplex PCR, and TCRdb kept only the in-frame ones, dropping some. In the table there are around 400,000 clones, 70% to 90% of which are singletons. Sequences were obtained from PBMCs or T cells enriched from blood (not recorded which). Source of these receptors: a woman in her late teens or twenties who had been exposed to COVID-19. The CDR3 runs from the conserved cysteine through the conserved F or W. A D gene is named only where the DNA matches it firmly. Only part of the rows carry a size: once, few, many, or a class if the clone is expanded.

D gene,J gene,V gene,clone size,CDR3 length,CDR3 DNA,CDR3 protein
TRBD2,TRBJ2-5,TRBV5-4,NA,16,TGTGCCAGCAGCCCTAGCGGGGGAGCTTACCAAGAGACCCAGTACTTC,CASSPSGGAYQETQYF
NA,TRBJ2-3,TRBV7-9,NA,15,TGTGCCAGCAGCTTACTCTCCTCTAGCACAGATACGCAGTATTTT,CASSLLSSSTDTQYF
NA,TRBJ1-2,TRBV4-2,NA,14,TGTGCCAGCAGCCAAGATACACCTAACTATGGCTACACCTTC,CASSQDTPNYGYTF
TRBD1,TRBJ2-1,TRBV27,few,16,TGTGCCAGCAGTTTAAGTCCAGGGGGTGTTCTCAATGAGCAGTTCTTC,CASSLSPGGVLNEQFF
TRBD2,TRBJ2-1,TRBV7-2,once,15,TGTGCCAGCAGCTTGACTAGCGGGACCTACAATGAGCAGTTCTTC,CASSLTSGTYNEQFF
NA,TRBJ1-1,TRBV7-2,NA,13,TGTGCCAGCAGCTTGCAGGGTTTCACTGAAGCTTTCTTT,CASSLQGFTEAFF
NA,TRBJ2-5,TRBV5-1,once,11,TGCGCCAGCAGCCAACAAGAGACCCAGTACTTC,CASSQQETQYF
NA,TRBJ1-4,TRBV7-9,NA,13,TGTGCCAGCAGCGGGGCCCTAGATGAAAAACTGTTTTTT,CASSGALDEKLFF
TRBD1,TRBJ2-7,TRBV6-5,NA,16,TGTGCCAGCAGTTACTCAAAGGGACAGGGGGTATACGAGCAGTACTTC,CASSYSKGQGVYEQYF
NA,TRBJ2-2,TRBV10-2,once,15,TGCGCCAGCAGTGAGTCACGCGCGAACACCGGGGAGCTGTTTTTT,CASSESRANTGELFF
NA,TRBJ1-5,TRBV7-9,NA,16,TGTGCCAGCAGCTCAGGGGCTGCGGGTAGCAATCAGCCCCAGCATTTT,CASSSGAAGSNQPQHF
TRBD2,TRBJ2-1,TRBV18,NA,15,TGTGCCAGCTCACCATCTGGGACTAGCCTTAATGAGCAGTTCTTC,CASSPSGTSLNEQFF
NA,TRBJ2-1,TRBV4-2,NA,13,TGTGCCAGCAGCCTAAAGACAGACAATGAGCAGTTCTTC,CASSLKTDNEQFF
NA,TRBJ1-2,TRBV6-5,NA,13,TGTGCCAGCACCGACCAGGGCTACTATGGCTACACCTTC,CASTDQGYYGYTF
TRBD1,TRBJ1-1,TRBV18,NA,15,TGTGCCAGCTCACTCACCCCGGGACAGGGGGCCTCAGCTTTCTTT,CASSLTPGQGASAFF
TRBD2,TRBJ2-2,TRBV3-1/TRBV3-2,NA,19,TGTGCCAGCAGCCGACGAGCCGGGAGACTAGCGGGGAACACCGGGGAGCTGTTTTTT,CASSRRAGRLAGNTGELFF
TRBD2,TRBJ2-7,TRBV2,few,15,TGTGCCAGCAGTTTAAGCGGGAGGGCCTCCTACGAGCAGTACTTC,CASSLSGRASYEQYF
TRBD1,TRBJ1-3,TRBV28,once,16,TGTGCCAGCAGTTTACTAGGACAGGGGGCTGGAAACACCATATATTTT,CASSLLGQGAGNTIYF
TRBD1,TRBJ1-1,TRBV5-4,NA,13,TGTGCCAGCAGCGACAGGGGGAGCACTGAAGCTTTCTTT,CASSDRGSTEAFF
NA,TRBJ2-7,TRBV5-1,NA,13,TGCGCCAGCAGCTTGGAACCCTTTCGGGAGCAGTACTTC,CASSLEPFREQYF
NA,TRBJ1-1,TRBV5-8,NA,12,TGTGCCAGCAGCGCGGGGGCCACTGAAGCTTTCTTT,CASSAGATEAFF
NA,TRBJ2-2,TRBV7-2,NA,13,TGTGCCAGCAGCTTACCGTCCCGGGGGGAGCTGTTTTTT,CASSLPSRGELFF
NA,TRBJ1-6,TRBV18,NA,16,TGTGCCAGCTCACCGGGGTCTGGGAGGGCGAATTCACCCCTCCACTTT,CASSPGSGRANSPLHF
TRBD1,TRBJ1-2,TRBV27,NA,12,TGTGCCAGCCGACAGGGAGGAGGCGGCTACACCTTC,CASRQGGGGYTF
TRBD2,TRBJ2-1,TRBV6-1,NA,16,TGTGCCAGCAGTGAATCCGGACTAGCGGAGGGGGATGAGCAGTTCTTC,CASSESGLAEGDEQFF
NA,TRBJ1-6,TRBV30,NA,14,TGTGCCTGGAGCGACTACAGGGATAATTCACCCCTCCACTTT,CAWSDYRDNSPLHF
TRBD1,TRBJ2-7,TRBV3-1/TRBV3-2,NA,17,TGTGCCAGCAGCCAAGGATCATGGGGACAGACCACTTACGAGCAGTACTTC,CASSQGSWGQTTYEQYF
TRBD2,TRBJ2-3,TRBV9,NA,15,TGTGCCAGCAGCGTCCGGGGGGGCGGGACAGATACGCAGTATTTT,CASSVRGGGTDTQYF
TRBD1,TRBJ1-6,TRBV27,NA,15,TGTGCCAGCAGTTCAAGGACAGGGTCCAATTCACCCCTCCACTTT,CASSSRTGSNSPLHF
NA,TRBJ2-5,TRBV19,NA,14,TGTGCCAGTAGTTCCTTTGAGGGGGAGGAGACCCAGTACTTC,CASSSFEGEETQYF
NA,TRBJ1-5,TRBV28,few,16,TGTGCCAGCAGTCCTCTTGAGACTTTTAGCAATCAGCCCCAGCATTTT,CASSPLETFSNQPQHF
NA,TRBJ1-3,TRBV7-2,NA,14,TGTGCCAGCAGCAAGGACAACTCTGGAAACACCATATATTTT,CASSKDNSGNTIYF
NA,TRBJ1-1,TRBV5-1,NA,13,TGCGCCAGCAGCTTTAAGGGGGACACTGAAGCTTTCTTT,CASSFKGDTEAFF
TRBD2,TRBJ2-2,TRBV5-1,NA,16,TGCGCCAGCAGCTTGGTTTCGGTCCGGGGGGCCGGGGAGCTGTTTTTT,CASSLVSVRGAGELFF
NA,TRBJ2-2,TRBV11-2,NA,14,TGTGCCAGCAGCTTGACAGTGAACACCGGGGAGCTGTTTTTT,CASSLTVNTGELFF
NA,TRBJ2-7,TRBV5-1,NA,14,TGCGCCAGCAGCTTAACTATAGGATCCTACGAGCAGTACTTC,CASSLTIGSYEQYF
TRBD2,TRBJ2-1,TRBV28,NA,16,TGTGCCAGCAGTTCCCCCACTAGCGGGAGATACAATGAGCAGTTCTTC,CASSSPTSGRYNEQFF
TRBD1,TRBJ2-7,TRBV5-5,NA,18,TGTGCCAGCAGCTTGGGGTATAGACAGGGGACAATTTCCTACGAGCAGTACTTC,CASSLGYRQGTISYEQYF
NA,TRBJ2-3,TRBV28,NA,14,TGTGCCAGCAGGCGTACTGCTGTTTTAAGTACGCAGTATTTT,CASRRTAVLSTQYF
TRBD2,TRBJ2-7,TRBV27,once,17,TGTGCCAGCAGTTTCTTACTAGCGGGAGAGCCTTCCTACGAGCAGTACTTC,CASSFLLAGEPSYEQYF
NA,TRBJ2-2,TRBV5-4,NA,16,TGTGCCAGCAGCTTGGCCCAGACGGGGATTACCGGGGAGCTGTTTTTT,CASSLAQTGITGELFF
TRBD1,TRBJ1-1,TRBV4-1,NA,19,TGCGCCAGCAGCCAAGATCTGGGAACAGGGGGCGCTTTCAACACTGAAGCTTTCTTT,CASSQDLGTGGAFNTEAFF
TRBD1,TRBJ2-5,TRBV28,NA,16,TGTGCCAGCAGTCCCTTCGGACAGGGGGCGCGCGAGACCCAGTACTTC,CASSPFGQGARETQYF
NA,TRBJ2-1,TRBV20-1,NA,11,TGCAGTGCTAGCGCGCTCAATGAGCAGTTCTTC,CSASALNEQFF
NA,TRBJ2-1,TRBV6-5,NA,12,TGTGCCAGCAGCAACTATAACAATGAGCAGTTCTTC,CASSNYNNEQFF
NA,TRBJ1-4,TRBV7-2,NA,15,TGTGCCAGCAGCCTAAACAGCCCGAGTGGGGAAAAACTGTTTTTT,CASSLNSPSGEKLFF
NA,TRBJ1-2,TRBV24-1,few,13,TGTGCCACCAGTGAACGGGGGGACTATGGCTACACCTTC,CATSERGDYGYTF
TRBD2,TRBJ2-1,TRBV7-3,NA,15,TGTGCCAGCAGCTTACCTAGCGGGGGGTACAATGAGCAGTTCTTC,CASSLPSGGYNEQFF
NA,TRBJ2-2,TRBV2,NA,13,TGTGCCAGCAGTGAACGCCGGACCGGGGAGCTGTTTTTT,CASSERRTGELFF
NA,TRBJ2-7,TRBV29-1,NA,16,TGCAGCGTTGAAGAGCGGCGGTTTGATGCCTCCTACGAGCAGTACTTC,CSVEERRFDASYEQYF
NA,TRBJ2-3,TRBV5-1,NA,15,TGCGCCAGCAGCTCCTTTACGGGCGGGACAGATACGCAGTATTTT,CASSSFTGGTDTQYF
NA,TRBJ2-7,TRBV10-3,NA,13,TGTGCCTCAACTACGACCCTGTCCTACGAGCAGTACTTC,CASTTTLSYEQYF
TRBD1,TRBJ1-5,TRBV19,NA,16,TGTGCCAGTAGTATAGATTCAGGGGGCAGCAATCAGCCCCAGCATTTT,CASSIDSGGSNQPQHF
TRBD1,TRBJ2-7,TRBV3-1/TRBV3-2,NA,14,TGTGCCAGCAGCCGGACAGGCGTCCGCTACGAGCAGTACTTC,CASSRTGVRYEQYF
NA,TRBJ1-2,TRBV23-1,NA,18,TGCGCCAGCAGTCAATCATCGTGGCAGGGCACTACCGAAGAAGGCTACACCTTC,CASSQSSWQGTTEEGYTF